These 32 T cell receptor beta chains came from one sample sequenced in a study of Ad26.COV2.S vaccination and SARS-CoV-2 variants (dated by TCRdb to 2020 to 2023). Libraries were built with the immunoSEQ multiplex PCR assay. In TCRdb, the immuneACCESS table is reduced to in-frame sequences with V and J assigned. These tables do not hold every clone; where another copy was compared, an unresolved V gene accounts for under half, and the others remain unexplained. In this sample the table shows about 680,000 clones, about 90% of which occur a single time. Approximately 1.5% of the sample is held by the ten biggest clonotypes. Sample treatment or condition, as interpreted from the label and publication: approximately 18 received Ad26.COV2.S at low or high dose, single or two shots; roughly five received placebo; per-sample allocation not given. For vaccine and placebo recipients, repertoires were sequenced using samples collected on day 63 after the first injection.

Sample: peripheral blood, taken in a trial of Ad26.COV2.S vaccine versus placebo. These receptors were obtained from a person aged 18 to 59 who received the Ad26.COV2.S COVID-19 vaccine or a placebo.

The CDR3 protein is CASSFREKLFF. The CDR3 DNA is TGTGCCAGCAGTTTCCGTGAAAAACTGTTTTTT. The rearrangement uses TRBV6-5 and TRBJ1-4; no reliable D call. V was pared by 4 bases and J by 7 bases, with 4 bases between. The CDR3 is 11 residues long. Germline values: CDR1 MNHEY, CDR2 SVGAGI.

This clone was counted between two and nine times. The gene calls are TRBV7-9 and TRBJ1-2, with D hard to call. The length of the CDR3 is 11 residues. The V gene lost 5 bases and the J gene lost 12 bases, with 13 bases spanning the gap. Germline V gene lookup returns CDR1 SEHNR and CDR2 FQNEAQ (reference sequence). Here the CDR3 DNA reads TGTGCCAGCAGCATGGACGGGAAGGACACCTTC. It encodes CASSMDGKDTF.

The rearrangement uses TRBV10-1 and TRBJ2-2; TRBD1 aligns across 8 bases. Germline CDR1 WNHNN, CDR2 SYGVQD (reference sequence). Germline trimming cut 8 bases from V and 1 base from J; bases unmatched to any gene: 0. The CDR3 is made up of 13 amino acids. The CDR3 coding sequence is TGCGCCAGCGGGACAGGGAACACCGGGGAGCTGTTTTTT. Amino acids: CASGTGNTGELFF.

CDR3 in DNA: TGTGCCAGCAGTGACTCAATGGGTGAAGCTTTCTTT. Protein sequence: CASSDSMGEAFF. This chain uses TRBV6-4 with TRBJ1-1; the D is unclear. Deletions cut 0 bases from V and 7 bases from J, with 6 bases between. CDR1 is MRHNA, CDR2 SNTAGT, per germline. CDR3 length equals 12 residues.

This rearrangement joins TRBV14 to TRBJ1-5; the D gene is possibly TRBD1 (6 bases). CDR1 SGHDN and CDR2 FVKESK come from the germline V gene. The CDR3 consists of 13 residues. CDR3 in DNA: TGTGCTTCCTGGTACGGGGGCCGGCAGCCCCAGCATTTT. Its translation: CASWYGGRQPQHF.

V is TRBV30 and J is TRBJ1-5; TRBD1 aligns across 8 bases. CDR1 and CDR2 from the germline V gene are GTSNPN and SVGIG (reference sequence). V gave up 3 bases and J gave up 5 bases; unmatched junction bases: 3. This CDR3 is 13 amino acids long. CDR3 region: CAWRGQADQPQHF. CDR3 sequence (DNA): TGTGCCTGGAGGGGACAGGCGGATCAGCCCCAGCATTTT. The full variable domain, with the rest looked up from reference TRBV30 and TRBJ1-5, is SQTIHQWPATLVQPVGSPLSLECTVEGTSNPNLYWYRQAAGRGLQLLFYSVGIGQISSEVPQNLSASRPQDRQFILSSKKLLLSDSGFYLCAWRGQADQPQHFGDGTRLSIL.

In this sample, this clone turned up once. The J gene is TRBJ1-4, the V gene TRBV18; 9 bases match TRBD1. The CDR3 length is 15 residues. CDR1 is KGHSH, CDR2 LQKENI, per germline. Trimming removed 6 bases from V and 6 bases from J; junction bases left unmatched: 8. CDR3 DNA sequence: TGTGCCAGCTCGCACAAACAGGGGGCCGATGAAAAACTGTTTTTT. It translates to CASSHKQGADEKLFF.

The rearrangement links TRBV20-1 to TRBJ1-4; maybe TRBD1 (6 bases). The V end lost 3 bases, the J end lost 8 bases, and 13 bases lay between the germline ends. The CDR3 covers 13 residues. CDR1 is DFQATT, CDR2 SNEGSKA, per germline (reference sequence). This CDR3 reads CSASERQGEKLFF. The CDR3 bases are TGCAGTGCTAGTGAGCGGCAGGGGGAAAAACTGTTTTTT.

The chain couples TRBV7-9 to TRBJ2-3; D gene unclear. The length of the CDR3 is 14 residues. V was pared by 7 bases and J by 3 bases, with 14 bases between. From germline, CDR1 is SEHNR and CDR2 FQNEAQ (reference sequence). This chain's CDR3 is CASTPLWETDTQYF. The CDR3 bases are TGTGCCAGCACCCCCTTATGGGAAACAGATACGCAGTATTTT.

This clone occurred a few times. This chain uses TRBV27 with TRBJ1-1; D ambiguous. Germline loops: CDR1 MNHEY, CDR2 SMNVEV (reference sequence). This CDR3 has 13 residues. V lost 5 bases and J lost 10, with 17 bases in between. This CDR3 is CASSPSSRVVAFF. CDR3 DNA sequence: TGTGCCAGCAGTCCCTCTAGTAGGGTCGTAGCTTTCTTT.

The chain couples TRBV6-6 to TRBJ1-5, with 9 nucleotides matching TRBD1. The CDR3 is made up of 16 amino acids. Germline values: CDR1 MNHNY, CDR2 SVGAGI (reference sequence). The V gene end was trimmed by 6 bases and the J gene end by 0 bases; junction bases not matched to a gene: 6. CDR3 loop: CASSGTGLYSNQPQHF. CDR3 bases: TGTGCCAGCAGCGGGACAGGGTTGTATAGCAATCAGCCCCAGCATTTT.

The rearrangement links TRBV6-1 to TRBJ1-2; D might be TRBD1 (5 bases). V was trimmed by 2 bases and J by 0 bases, leaving 10 bases between them. The CDR3 contains 15 residues. Per germline, CDR1 MNHNS and CDR2 SASEGT. The CDR3 protein is CASSESVGANYGYTF. The CDR3, as DNA: TGTGCCAGCAGTGAAAGTGTAGGGGCTAACTATGGCTACACCTTC.

The CDR3 DNA reads as TGCGCCAGCAGCCAAGCCCGGAGGGACCCAGATACGCAGTATTTT. Its protein is CASSQARRDPDTQYF. The V gene is TRBV4-3, the J gene TRBJ2-3; weak D call: TRBD2 (6 bases). Germline assignment: CDR1 LGHNA and CDR2 YSLEER. V was cut by 1 base and J by 4 bases, with 12 bases left in between. The CDR3 sequence is 15 residues long.

V usage is TRBV29-1 and J usage is TRBJ2-5; D may be TRBD2 (5 bases). Deletions cut 3 bases from V and 4 bases from J, with 18 bases between. CDR3 length: 15 residues. CDR1 and CDR2 from the germline V gene are SQVTM and ANQGSEA. The CDR3 region has the DNA TGCAGCGTTGAGGGTGGGAGAGGTTTAAGAGAGACCCAGTACTTC. Translation: CSVEGGRGLRETQYF.

The rearrangement links TRBV19 to TRBJ2-2; tentatively, D is TRBD1 or TRBD2 (5 bases each). The CDR3 has 17 amino acids. The germline CDR1 and CDR2 sequences are LNHDA and SQIVND (reference sequence). V lost 2 bases to trimming and J lost 6 bases, with 19 bases between them. This CDR3 is CASSIKGRIISAGELFF. CDR3 in DNA: TGTGCCAGTAGTATAAAGGGACGGATTATCTCAGCCGGGGAGCTGTTTTTT.

CDR3 residues: CASSLEVATYNEQFF. The CDR3 DNA is TGCGCCAGCAGCTTGGAGGTAGCGACCTACAATGAGCAGTTCTTC. The rearrangement links TRBV5-1 to TRBJ2-1, with a tentative D call TRBD2 (5 bases). V dropped 0 bases and J dropped 2 bases, with 9 bases sitting between them. The CDR3 consists of 15 residues. Germline-derived CDR1 and CDR2 are SGHRS and YFSETQ.

This chain links TRBV10-3 with TRBJ1-5; the D is unclear. Germline CDR1 reads ENHRY; CDR2 reads SYGVKD. V shed 0 bases and J shed 1 base, with 7 bases lying between them. The CDR3 loop spans 15 amino acids. CDR3 loop: CAISESNQSNQPQHF. CDR3 nucleotide sequence: TGTGCCATCAGTGAGTCGAATCAGAGCAATCAGCCCCAGCATTTT.

CDR3 bases: TGTGCCAGCAGTTACTCTCGTCGAGCCTACGAGCAGTACTTC. Translation gives CASSYSRRAYEQYF. This chain connects TRBV6-5 to TRBJ2-7; D is unclear. From germline, CDR1 is MNHEY and CDR2 SVGAGI. The V gene lost 0 bases and the J gene lost 2 bases, with 8 bases spanning the gap. This CDR3 region has 14 residues.

Comment on this clone: The sample has other DNA sequences that encode this CDR3 too. The V gene is TRBV7-3, the J gene TRBJ1-3, with D unresolved. V was pared by 2 bases and J by 1 base, with 3 bases between. This CDR3 spans 13 amino acids. Germline lookup yields CDR1 SGHTA and CDR2 FQGTGA. DNA for the CDR3: TGTGCCAGCAGCTTAGGATCTGGAAACACCATATATTTT. This codes for CASSLGSGNTIYF.

The chain links TRBV19 to TRBJ2-2; 7 bases match TRBD1. After removal of 3 bases from V and 1 base from J, the junction contained 2 bases not matched to a gene. CDR1 and CDR2 (germline): LNHDA, SQIVND (reference sequence). The CDR3 loop spans 15 amino acids. The chain's CDR3 is CASSIRTGNTGELFF. Here the CDR3 DNA reads TGTGCCAGTAGTATTCGGACAGGGAACACCGGGGAGCTGTTTTTT.

The rearrangement links TRBV10-3 to TRBJ2-5; TRBD1 agrees at 7 bases. The length of the CDR3 is 15 residues. Germline V gives CDR1 ENHRY, CDR2 SYGVKD. Unmatched junction bases numbered 5, after V lost 4 bases and J lost 0 bases. The CDR3 protein is CAISGNRGYQETQYF. CDR3 sequence (DNA): TGTGCCATCAGTGGTAACAGGGGATACCAAGAGACCCAGTACTTC.

This chain connects TRBV19 to TRBJ2-1; TRBD1 might be the D (7 bases). V dropped 7 bases and J dropped 3 bases, with 19 bases sitting between them. This CDR3 has 16 residues. Germline assignment: CDR1 LNHDA and CDR2 SQIVND (reference sequence). The CDR3 loop reads CASKAGGTVGYNEQFF. CDR3 DNA sequence: TGTGCCAGTAAGGCTGGCGGGACAGTTGGCTACAATGAGCAGTTCTTC.

Concerning this clone: In the same sample, other DNA sequences code for this CDR3. The chain couples TRBV5-4 to TRBJ2-7; D tentatively reads TRBD1 or TRBD2 (6 bases each). The CDR3 runs to 15 residues. Germline loops: CDR1 SGHNT, CDR2 YYREEE (reference sequence). Trimming cost V 4 bases and J 0 bases, with 14 bases left between them. The CDR3 spells CASSQGGRSSYEQYF. The CDR3 DNA sequence: TGTGCCAGCAGCCAAGGGGGGAGGAGCTCCTACGAGCAGTACTTC.

The CDR3 loop reads CASSPGARANYGYTF. In DNA, the CDR3 is TGTGCCAGTAGTCCAGGGGCTAGAGCTAACTATGGCTACACCTTC. This chain links TRBV19 with TRBJ1-2; TRBD1 might be the D (6 bases). Germline values: CDR1 LNHDA, CDR2 SQIVND (reference sequence). The length of the CDR3 is 15 residues. Between the trimmed V and J ends, which lost 5 bases and 0 bases, there was a span of 13 bases.

As to this clone: In the same sample, other DNA sequences code for this CDR3. V is TRBV18 and J is TRBJ1-2, with D tentatively TRBD1 (5 bases). Germline V gives CDR1 KGHSH, CDR2 LQKENI. Trimming took 2 bases from V and 4 from J, leaving 14 bases between them. The CDR3 is 15 amino acids. CDR3 sequence reads: CASSPTPPGLYGYTF. The CDR3 region has the DNA TGTGCCAGCTCACCAACTCCCCCAGGGCTCTATGGCTACACCTTC.

About this clone itself: This sample includes further DNA sequences coding for the same CDR3. The gene calls are TRBV11-2 and TRBJ2-2, with 7 nucleotides matching TRBD2. CDR3 length equals 13 residues. Germline assignment: CDR1 SGHAT and CDR2 FQNNGV. After removal of 4 bases from V and 6 bases from J, the junction contained 2 bases not matched to a gene. As DNA, the CDR3 is TGTGCCAGCAGCTGGGGGGGGGCCGGGGAGCTGTTTTTT. Encoded protein: CASSWGGAGELFF.

The chain is built from TRBV9 and TRBJ1-4, with D possibly being TRBD1 (5 bases). CDR1 and CDR2 (germline): SGDLS, YYNGEE. The CDR3 runs to 14 residues. The V end lost 1 base, the J end lost 7 bases, and 11 bases lay between the germline ends. In DNA, the CDR3 is TGTGCCAGCAGCGTAACTGGGGCAGTTGAAAAACTGTTTTTT. Translated, it gives CASSVTGAVEKLFF.

V gene TRBV5-1 combines with J gene TRBJ2-1, with 11 bases identical to TRBD2. The CDR3 consists of 15 residues. Unmatched junction bases numbered 4, after V lost 4 bases and J lost 4 bases. Germline V gives CDR1 SGHRS, CDR2 YFSETQ. This CDR3 reads CASSLSGGDYNEQFF. The DNA of the CDR3 is TGCGCCAGCAGCCTTAGCGGGGGGGATTACAATGAGCAGTTCTTC.

This chain connects TRBV5-1 to TRBJ2-2; D is possibly TRBD1 (6 bases). The CDR3 totals 14 residues. Germline V CDR1 and CDR2: SGHRS, YFSETQ. V shed 6 bases and J shed 0 bases, with 9 bases lying between them. Here the CDR3 DNA reads TGCGCCAGCACAGAGGGGGCGAACACCGGGGAGCTGTTTTTT. Its translation is CASTEGANTGELFF.

The chain carries TRBV12-3 or TRBV12-4 and TRBJ2-3, with a possible D match to TRBD2 (5 bases). With 3 bases removed from V and 9 bases from J, the gap between germline ends came to 10 bases. CDR3 length: 12 residues. Here the CDR3 reads CASSFGPGTQYF. DNA for the CDR3: TGTGCCAGCAGTTTCGGCCCGGGGACGCAGTATTTT.

The genes are TRBV2 and TRBJ2-3; 10 bases are shared with TRBD1. With 6 bases clipped from V and 0 bases from J, the junction kept 9 bases outside the gene matches. The germline gives CDR1 SNHLY, CDR2 FYNNEI. This CDR3 is built from 17 residues. CDR3 sequence: CASSGRRTGGSTDTQYF. The CDR3 nucleotides read TGTGCCAGCAGCGGACGTAGGACAGGGGGAAGCACAGATACGCAGTATTTT.

As to this clone: Other DNA sequences in this sample translate to the same CDR3. The chain is built from TRBV18 and TRBJ1-5; a possible D gene is TRBD1 (6 bases). This CDR3 is built from 15 residues. The V gene lost 3 bases and the J gene lost 5 bases, with 14 bases spanning the gap. In germline, CDR1 is KGHSH, CDR2 LQKENI. CDR3 coding DNA: TGTGCCAGCTCACCTGTTACAGGGCGGGATCAGCCCCAGCATTTT. It translates to CASSPVTGRDQPQHF.